This TCR beta chain was retrieved from a study of T cell repertoires in cytomegalovirus infection. About the research overall: The study used recently identified HLA-C-restricted and well-studied HLA-B-restricted CMV epitopes. In public TCR beta signatures, there were indications of both CMV infection and matching HLA type.

MiXCR, applied by TCRdb to the reads, yields one record per CDR3 protein. The sample holds approximately 260,000 distinct CDR3 sequences; 20% to 25% are singletons and the top ten take under 25%. This clonotype was seen only a few times. The antigen is undetermined. Per germline, CDR1 MNHNY and CDR2 SVGAGI (reference sequence). Germline trimming cut 5 bases from V and 4 bases from J; bases unmatched to any gene: 7. The CDR3 sequence is 15 residues long. The source is a human donor in good health (CMV status not recorded). Some clones in this sample may be carry-over from other donors' samples. Material: cultured PBMCs, obtained from culture after CMV antigen stimulation. The genes are TRBV6-6 and TRBJ2-3; 9 bases align to TRBD2. The CDR3 region is CASSGLAGEADTQYF. CDR3 bases: TGTGCCAGCAGTGGGTTAGCGGGAGAGGCAGATACGCAGTATTTT.